Shown below are 20 T cell receptor beta chains from a single sample sequenced in a study of PD-1 blockade in classical Hodgkin lymphoma (dated by TCRdb to about 2020). The time point label of this sample denotes: cycle 4 day 1 (C4D1), after about 6 weeks of nivolumab. Every trial patient had relapsed following autologous stem cell transplantation, and prior brentuximab vedotin exposure was what differed among cohorts A, B and C. The library was prepared using the immunoSEQ multiplex PCR assay. The clones in this table, taken by TCRdb from immuneACCESS, are in-frame only. Not every clone is retained; where verified, under half of the shortfall comes from an unresolved V gene, and the cause of the rest is unknown. Within this sample are about 93,000 clones, with about three quarters of them counted one time only. The top ten clones comprise roughly 10% of the sample. The sample consisted of peripheral blood mononuclear cells (PBMCs), taken before the fourth cycle of nivolumab. The source of these receptors is a human donor with classical Hodgkin lymphoma.

This rearrangement joins TRBV9 to TRBJ2-5; either TRBD1 or TRBD2 may fit D (5 bases each). Trimming took off 0 bases at V and 6 bases at J, with 9 bases between the two ends. Germline CDR1 and CDR2: SGDLS and YYNGEE. The CDR3 runs 13 residues. The CDR3 region has the DNA TGTGCCAGCAGCGTAGCTACGGGACAGACCCAGTACTTC. Its protein is CASSVATGQTQYF.

The DNA of the CDR3 is TGTGCCAGCTCACCACTAGGCCTGGGAAGGGATACGCAGTATTTT. This sequence encodes CASSPLGLGRDTQYF. The chain carries TRBV18 and TRBJ2-3; D unclear. Between the trimmed V and J ends, which lost 1 base and 6 bases, there was a span of 14 bases. Germline-derived CDR1 and CDR2 are KGHSH and LQKENI. This CDR3 comprises 15 residues.

DNA of the CDR3: TGTGCCAGCAGTGTGGGCACTGAAGCTTTCTTT. It translates to CASSVGTEAFF. The J gene is TRBJ1-1, the V gene TRBV6-5, with D uncertain. There are 11 residues in the CDR3. V gave up 5 bases and J gave up 4 bases, with 5 bases separating them. Germline CDR1 reads MNHEY; CDR2 reads SVGAGI.

This clone was observed a few times. The chain uses TRBV28 and TRBJ2-7; TRBD1 agrees at 11 bases. CDR3 size: 14 residues. The V segment lost 3 bases and the J segment 6 bases; nucleotides outside the gene matches: 4. Germline V gives CDR1 MDHEN, CDR2 SYDVKM. The CDR3 here is CASSFRGQGGEQYF. CDR3 DNA sequence: TGTGCCAGCAGTTTTAGGGGACAGGGGGGCGAGCAGTACTTC.

The chain links TRBV28 to TRBJ2-7, with 7 bases that match TRBD2. V lost 6 bases and J lost 5; bases outside the gene matches: 10. The CDR3 runs to 14 residues. The germline gives CDR1 MDHEN, CDR2 SYDVKM. The CDR3 DNA reads TGTGCCAGCAGCCTTCGTGGGGGAGGGGACGAGCAGTACTTC. Its protein is CASSLRGGGDEQYF. Complete variable domain (other parts from reference TRBV28 and TRBJ2-7): DVKVTQSSRYLVKRTGEKVFLECVQDMDHENMFWYRQDPGLGLRLIYFSYDVKMKEKGDIPEGYSVSREKKERFSLILESASTNQTSMYLCASSLRGGGDEQYFGPGTRLTVT.

This chain links TRBV6-1 with TRBJ1-1; 7 bases align to TRBD1. Germline V gene data show CDR1 as MNHNS and CDR2 as SASEGT. The ends lost 1 base at V and 11 bases at J; junction bases unmatched: 7. The CDR3 loop spans 13 amino acids. Written as DNA, the CDR3 is TGTGCCAGCAGTGAAGGGCCTGACAGGGTGGCTTTCTTT. Translating it yields CASSEGPDRVAFF.

The chain couples TRBV5-8 to TRBJ2-1; 7 bases fit TRBD1. The J segment lost 10 bases and the V segment lost 4 bases, leaving 8 bases of the junction unmatched. CDR1 and CDR2 (germline): SGHTS, YDEGEE. The CDR3 loop spans 13 amino acids. The CDR3 protein is CASSRQGFREQFF. For the CDR3, the DNA is TGTGCCAGCAGCCGACAGGGTTTTCGGGAGCAGTTCTTC.

A single count supports this clone. This chain links TRBV19 with TRBJ2-7; 12 bases match TRBD2. CDR3 length: 15 amino acids. With V trimmed by 5 bases and J by 4 bases, 6 bases remained unmatched. Germline V gene data show CDR1 as LNHDA and CDR2 as SQIVND (reference sequence). CDR3 sequence reads: CASSARTSGNYEQYF. The CDR3 DNA sequence: TGTGCCAGTAGTGCCCGGACTAGCGGGAATTACGAGCAGTACTTC. Filled out from reference TRBV19 and TRBJ2-7, the complete variable domain reads DGGITQSPKYLFRKEGQNVTLSCEQNLNHDAMYWYRQDPGQGLRLIYYSQIVNDFQKGDIAEGYSVSREKKESFPLTVTSAQKNPTAFYLCASSARTSGNYEQYFGPGTRLTVT.

CDR3 nucleotide sequence: TGCGCCAGCAGCCAAGATCCGGGGAGGGGTGAAGCTTTCTTT. Residues: CASSQDPGRGEAFF. This chain joins TRBV4-3 and TRBJ1-1, with D perhaps matching TRBD1 (5 bases). Germline-derived CDR1 and CDR2 are LGHNA and YSLEER. This CDR3 spans 14 amino acids. Deletions cut 0 bases from V and 7 bases from J, with 12 bases between.

The chain combines TRBV7-6 with TRBJ2-2; 12 nucleotides align to TRBD2. J gave up 5 bases and V 1 base, and 8 bases lay outside the gene matches. CDR3 length equals 18 residues. Germline assignment: CDR1 SGHVS and CDR2 FNYEAQ. The CDR3 loop is CASSLVPLAGGPTGELFF. As DNA, the CDR3 is TGTGCCAGCAGCTTAGTTCCCCTAGCGGGGGGGCCGACCGGGGAGCTGTTTTTT.

The chain employs TRBV11-2 and TRBJ2-7; TRBD1 is a possible D gene (5 bases). CDR3 size: 15 residues. Trimming took 5 bases from V and 0 from J, leaving 14 bases between them. Germline assignment: CDR1 SGHAT and CDR2 FQNNGV. The CDR3 loop is CASSLGVISSYEQYF. Here the CDR3 DNA reads TGTGCCAGCAGCCTAGGGGTAATCAGCTCCTACGAGCAGTACTTC.

The chain combines TRBV30 with TRBJ1-2, with 7 nucleotides matching TRBD1. The V gene end was trimmed by 3 bases and the J gene end by 2 bases; junction bases not matched to a gene: 6. CDR3 length: 14 amino acids. The germline CDR1 and CDR2 sequences are GTSNPN and SVGIG (reference sequence). The CDR3 loop reads CAWSPGTENYGYTF. CDR3 DNA: TGTGCCTGGAGCCCCGGGACAGAGAACTATGGCTACACCTTC.

The chain has TRBV10-2 and TRBJ2-7, with unresolved D. The V end was cut by 8 bases, the J end by 3 bases, with 14 bases between. The CDR3 extends over 13 amino acids. Looked up from germline, CDR1 is WSHSY and CDR2 is SAAADI. This CDR3 reads CASGVGLYYEQYF. In DNA form, the CDR3 reads TGCGCCAGCGGTGTCGGCCTTTACTACGAGCAGTACTTC.

The chain has TRBV5-1 and TRBJ1-6; the D gene is possibly TRBD1 (6 bases). V lost 2 bases and J lost 2, with 11 bases in between. The CDR3 has 16 amino acids. The germline V gene encodes CDR1 SGHRS and CDR2 YFSETQ. The CDR3 DNA sequence: TGCGCCAGCAGCTTAGACGGACAGACCTATAATTCACCCCTCCACTTT. Its protein is CASSLDGQTYNSPLHF.

This clone was observed a handful of times. The chain links TRBV10-3 to TRBJ2-1; the D gene is possibly TRBD1 (5 bases). With 5 bases removed from V and 8 bases from J, the gap between germline ends came to 7 bases. Germline V lookup: CDR1 ENHRY, CDR2 SYGVKD. The CDR3 extends over 11 amino acids. CDR3 amino acids: CAISSGYEQFF. In DNA, the CDR3 is TGTGCCATCAGTTCAGGGTATGAGCAGTTCTTC.

V and J are TRBV7-2 and TRBJ2-1; a weak D match, TRBD2 (6 bases). The germline V gene encodes CDR1 SGHTA and CDR2 FQGNSA. CDR3 length: 15 residues. Trimming left V 4 bases short and J 7 bases short, with 17 bases between. The CDR3 coding sequence is TGTGCCAGCAGCTCATTTGGAGGGATCGGGAATGAGCAGTTCTTC. Protein: CASSSFGGIGNEQFF.

V and J are TRBV18 and TRBJ1-1; D is possibly TRBD1 (6 bases). The CDR3 is made up of 15 amino acids. Germline V gene data show CDR1 as KGHSH and CDR2 as LQKENI. V lost 5 bases and J lost 4, with 17 bases in between. The CDR3 region has the DNA TGTGCCAGCTCAGTACAGGGTTTGGGGTCCACTGAAGCTTTCTTT. Translating it yields CASSVQGLGSTEAFF.

The chain has TRBV27 and TRBJ1-1; a possible D gene is TRBD1 (6 bases). V lost 3 bases, J lost 0 bases, and 14 bases lay in between. CDR3 length: 16 residues. Germline-derived CDR1 and CDR2 are MNHEY and SMNVEV (reference sequence). CDR3 DNA: TGTGCCAGCAGTTTGTGGGGGGCGCGGGTGAACACTGAAGCTTTCTTT. As protein: CASSLWGARVNTEAFF.

The rearrangement links TRBV6-6 to TRBJ2-1; 8 bases agree with TRBD1. This CDR3 region has 16 residues. Germline V gene data show CDR1 as MNHNY and CDR2 as SVGAGI (reference sequence). Unmatched junction bases numbered 7, after V lost 6 bases and J lost 0 bases. The CDR3 region is CASRGTGFSSYNEQFF. The CDR3 coding sequence is TGTGCCAGCAGAGGGACAGGTTTTAGCTCCTACAATGAGCAGTTCTTC.

This chain uses TRBV6-5 with TRBJ2-7, with D unclear. The CDR3 extends over 11 amino acids. With 2 bases removed from V and 9 bases from J, the gap between germline ends came to 8 bases. Germline CDR1 is MNHEY and CDR2 is SVGAGI. CDR3 amino acids: CASSYELGQYF. CDR3 bases: TGTGCCAGCAGTTACGAATTAGGGCAGTACTTC.